Below are 21 T cell receptor beta chains sequenced from a single sample in a study of blood T cells in healthy people across ages. A J-beta primer mix and a sample-barcoded 5' primer were used in a second PCR of about 7 to 11 cycles. Via MiXCR, TCRdb re-called the 5' RACE reads, giving one row per CDR3 protein. The profile shows roughly 500,000 distinct CDR3 sequences, 27% of them singletons. The sequencing sample was made of blood. The receptors were sampled from an older woman in good health.

This clonotype has just a few counts. This chain links TRBV11-2 with TRBJ2-5; no clear D gene. The J call may be incorrect, as the DNA end agrees better with TRBJ2-1. This CDR3 is 14 amino acids long. CDR1 and CDR2 (germline): SGHAT, FQNNGV. The CDR3 DNA reads as TGTGCCAGCAGCTCGAGAGGTGGCGTGAATGAGCAGTTCTTC. Translated, it gives CASSSRGGVNEQFF.

This clonotype was found a few times. The CDR3 coding sequence is TGCGCCAGCAGCTTGGCCAGGGCTAGCGGGGGGGCCAATGAGCAGTTCTTC. Amino acids: CASSLARASGGANEQFF. The rearrangement joins TRBV5-1 to TRBJ2-5; TRBD2 agrees at 12 bases. Matching the DNA end better, TRBJ2-1 makes the J call doubtful. The CDR3 has 17 residues. The germline CDR1 and CDR2 sequences are SGHRS and YFSETQ.

The CDR3 sequence: CASQRGTNEKLFF. CDR3 bases: TGTGCCAGCCAGAGGGGAACTAATGAAAAACTGTTTTTT. The V and J genes are TRBV7-2 and TRBJ1-4; a possible D gene is TRBD1 (5 bases). Germline V gives CDR1 SGHTA, CDR2 FQGNSA. Trimming removed 8 bases at V and 1 base at J, with 8 bases between. This CDR3 contains 13 residues.

The chain combines TRBV7-9 with TRBJ2-5; TRBD2 might be the D (6 bases). The V gene's germline CDR1 is SEHNR and CDR2 FQNEAQ (reference sequence). V dropped 8 bases and J dropped 3 bases, with 16 bases sitting between them. There are 14 residues in the CDR3. CDR3 protein: CASGGYGAKETQYF. The CDR3, as DNA: TGTGCCAGCGGAGGGTATGGGGCCAAAGAGACCCAGTACTTC.

This rearrangement joins TRBV5-6 to TRBJ2-5; tentatively, D is TRBD2 (6 bases). The DNA matches TRBJ2-7 better at its end, which makes the J call doubtful. Looked up from germline, CDR1 is SGHDT and CDR2 is YYEEEE. This CDR3 has 13 residues. CDR3 sequence: CASSDGTLYEQYF. The CDR3 bases are TGTGCCAGCAGCGACGGGACTCTCTACGAGCAGTACTTC.

V usage is TRBV4-1 and J usage is TRBJ2-1; unclear D gene. The CDR3 is 13 amino acids. Trimming took 0 bases from V and 15 from J, leaving 15 bases between them. The germline gives CDR1 MGHRA, CDR2 YSYEKL. The CDR3 nucleotides are TGCGCCAGCAGCCAAGATCGTCTGTCCCCTTTGTTCTTC. Translating gives CASSQDRLSPLFF.

Regarding this clonotype: One junction end does not reproduce the germline sequence, and a read error may be involved. This chain connects TRBV29-1 to TRBJ1-3; D ambiguous. Germline V CDR1 and CDR2: SQVTM, ANQGSEA. The CDR3 totals 15 residues. The CDR3 DNA is TGCAGCGTTGAAGGAAGTAGAATCTCTGGACACACCATATATTTT. Encoded protein: CSVEGSRISGHTIYF.

CDR3 region: CASSLQGRGEAFF. The CDR3 nucleotides are TGTGCCAGCAGTTTACAAGGACGGGGTGAAGCTTTCTTT. This chain links TRBV28 with TRBJ1-1; D ambiguous. The germline V gene has CDR1 MDHEN and CDR2 SYDVKM. The CDR3 runs 13 residues. Trimming removed 2 bases from V and 7 bases from J, with 11 bases in between. The full variable domain, its missing parts supplied by reference TRBV28 and TRBJ1-1, is DVKVTQSSRYLVKRTGEKVFLECVQDMDHENMFWYRQDPGLGLRLIYFSYDVKMKEKGDIPEGYSVSREKKERFSLILESASTNQTSMYLCASSLQGRGEAFFGQGTRLTVV.

The chain links TRBV6-1 to TRBJ2-1; 9 bases are a match to TRBD2. This CDR3 has 15 amino acids. Germline loops: CDR1 MNHNS, CDR2 SASEGT. V shed 1 base and J 5 bases; nucleotides not matched to a gene: 3. The CDR3 sequence: CASSEVAGANNEQFF. In DNA, the CDR3 is TGTGCCAGCAGTGAAGTAGCGGGGGCCAACAATGAGCAGTTCTTC.

The table lists this clonotype with a few counts. The chain recombines TRBV10-3 with TRBJ2-5, with 12 bases that match TRBD2. From germline, CDR1 is ENHRY and CDR2 SYGVKD. This CDR3 contains 16 residues. The J segment lost 4 bases and the V segment lost 6 bases, leaving 9 bases of the junction unmatched. CDR3 sequence (DNA): TGTGCCATCAGCCCATCTAGCGGGGGGGTAAGAGAGACCCAGTACTTC. Protein sequence: CAISPSSGGVRETQYF.

This clonotype was seen a handful of times. The chain uses TRBV5-1 and TRBJ2-2; either TRBD1 or TRBD2 may fit D (5 bases each). Germline-derived CDR1 and CDR2 are SGHRS and YFSETQ. Trimming removed 6 bases from V and 7 bases from J, with 13 bases in between. The CDR3 sequence is 13 residues long. In nucleotides, the CDR3 is TGCGCCAGCAATTTCGGGGCTAGCGGGGAGCTGTTTTTT. It yields the protein CASNFGASGELFF.

V usage is TRBV20-1 and J usage is TRBJ1-1; D might be TRBD1 (6 bases). Trimming took off 6 bases at V and 0 bases at J, with 14 bases between the two ends. The germline V gene encodes CDR1 DFQATT and CDR2 SNEGSKA (reference sequence). The CDR3 consists of 14 residues. The CDR3 sequence is CSAPRAGVNTEAFF. The CDR3, as DNA: TGCAGTGCCCCGAGAGCAGGGGTGAACACTGAAGCTTTCTTT.

The chain uses TRBV2 and TRBJ1-4; D ambiguous. In germline, CDR1 is SNHLY, CDR2 FYNNEI. The CDR3 has 14 residues. The V gene lost 7 bases and the J gene lost 4 bases, with 13 bases spanning the gap. The CDR3 loop reads CASKESRLNEKLFF. As DNA, the CDR3 is TGTGCCAGCAAGGAGAGTAGACTTAATGAAAAACTGTTTTTT.

This clonotype was counted only a few times. This CDR3 is CAIRRQGTAYEQYF. The CDR3 DNA follows: TGTGCCATCAGAAGACAGGGGACAGCCTACGAGCAGTACTTC. This chain connects TRBV10-3 to TRBJ2-7; 8 nucleotides agree with TRBD1. The CDR3 has 14 amino acids. Germline V gene sequence: CDR1 ENHRY, CDR2 SYGVKD. J gave up 2 bases and V 6 bases, and 6 bases lay outside the gene matches.

This clonotype was seen more than once but under ten times. The chain links TRBV12-3 or TRBV12-4 to TRBJ1-2; 7 bases line up with TRBD1. The CDR3 is 15 amino acids. Trimming cost V 7 bases and J 5 bases; bases outside gene matches: 13. CDR3 in DNA: TGTGCCAGCACCATTGCCGGGACAGAATATTATGGCTACACCTTC. Encoded protein: CASTIAGTEYYGYTF.

This clonotype was seen only a few times. This chain joins TRBV5-1 and TRBJ2-7, with 8 nucleotides matching TRBD1. The CDR3 consists of 14 residues. Trimming at V came to 3 bases and at J to 5 bases, leaving 7 bases not matched to a gene. Germline-derived CDR1 and CDR2 are SGHRS and YFSETQ. The CDR3 bases are TGCGCCAGCAGCTCCGGACAGGGAACAGACGAGCAGTACTTC. Protein product: CASSSGQGTDEQYF.

CDR3 nucleotides: TGTGCCAGCAGCTTAACAGGGGCGAGAAATCAGCCCCAGCATTTT. Protein: CASSLTGARNQPQHF. The V gene is TRBV28, the J gene TRBJ1-5, with 7 bases matching TRBD1. Germline values: CDR1 MDHEN, CDR2 SYDVKM. Losses at the gene ends were 6 bases for V and 4 bases for J; bases not matched to a gene: 9. The CDR3 has 15 amino acids.

V gene TRBV20-1 combines with J gene TRBJ2-7; a possible D gene is TRBD1 (5 bases). V dropped 2 bases and J dropped 3 bases, with 8 bases sitting between them. In germline, CDR1 is DFQATT, CDR2 SNEGSKA (reference sequence). The CDR3 is 12 amino acids. The CDR3 DNA reads as TGCAGTGCTAGAAGGGGAATCTACGAGCAGTACTTC. Residues: CSARRGIYEQYF.

This clonotype has just a few counts. V and J are TRBV2 and TRBJ2-1; D unresolved. Trimming stripped 2 bases from V and 2 bases from J, with 10 bases between. Germline V gene data show CDR1 as SNHLY and CDR2 as FYNNEI. The CDR3 spans 15 residues. Here the CDR3 DNA reads TGTGCCAGCAGTGAAAGTACAGAACCCTACAATGAGCAGTTCTTC. Its translation is CASSESTEPYNEQFF.

This rearrangement joins TRBV29-1 to TRBJ2-3, with TRBD1 identical over 10 bases. Per germline, CDR1 SQVTM and CDR2 ANQGSEA. CDR3 length equals 14 residues. CDR3 DNA: TGCGGCGGCCGGGACAGGGGTATCACAGATACGCAGTATTTT. Its protein is CGGRDRGITDTQYF.

This clonotype appeared a few times. The rearrangement joins TRBV20-1 to TRBJ2-5; D gene unclear. This CDR3 spans 11 amino acids. Trimming removed 6 bases from V and 5 bases from J, with 10 bases in between. Per the germline V gene, CDR1 is DFQATT and CDR2 is SNEGSKA (reference sequence). The CDR3 bases are TGCAGTGCCCTGTTAGGCGAGACCCAGTACTTC. Protein sequence: CSALLGETQYF.